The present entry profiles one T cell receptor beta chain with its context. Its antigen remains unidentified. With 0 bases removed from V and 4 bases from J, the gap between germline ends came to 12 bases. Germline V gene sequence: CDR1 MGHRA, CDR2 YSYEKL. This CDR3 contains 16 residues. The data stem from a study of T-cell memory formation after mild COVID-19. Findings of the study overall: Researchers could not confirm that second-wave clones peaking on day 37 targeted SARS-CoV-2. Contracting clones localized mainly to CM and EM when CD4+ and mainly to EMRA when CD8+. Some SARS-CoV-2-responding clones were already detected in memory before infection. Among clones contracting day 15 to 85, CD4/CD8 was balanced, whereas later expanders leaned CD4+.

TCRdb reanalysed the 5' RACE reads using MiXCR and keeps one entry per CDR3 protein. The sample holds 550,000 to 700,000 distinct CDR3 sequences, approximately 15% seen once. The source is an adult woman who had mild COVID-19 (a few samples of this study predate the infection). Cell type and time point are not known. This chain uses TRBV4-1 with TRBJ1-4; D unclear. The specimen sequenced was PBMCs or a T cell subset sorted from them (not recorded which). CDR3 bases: TGCGCCAGCAGCCAAGAGGGAAGTAGACTTAATGAAAAACTGTTTTTT. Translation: CASSQEGSRLNEKLFF.